The sequence of this T cell receptor beta chain was determined in a study of blood T cell repertoires in COVID-19. In the original workflow: Cell counts per sample came from amplifying reference gene primers. The repertoire was sequenced with immunoSEQ multiplex PCR; TCRdb's copy has only in-frame clones and lacks some. Clone size and the V and J calls come from that table; the DNA yielded D and trimming. The sample lists some 250,000 clones, approximately 84% occurring once. The specimen sequenced was PBMCs or T cells enriched from blood (not recorded which). The receptor comes from a man between 40 and 49 years old who had recovered from COVID-19.

In DNA form, the CDR3 reads TGTGCCAGCAGCAAAGACACAGGGACGGGGAGTCTGTTTTTT. It encodes CASSKDTGTGSLFF. The gene calls are TRBV5-6 and TRBJ1-4, with D perhaps TRBD1 (6 bases). V shed 4 bases and J shed 14 bases, with 21 bases lying between them. CDR1 and CDR2 from the germline V gene are SGHDT and YYEEEE. CDR3 size: 14 residues.